Included here is one TCR beta chain sequence, with context. Its antigen is not identified. The sample originates from a study of cytomegalovirus exposure and HLA in healthy donors. The V and J ends lost 3 bases and 6 bases respectively, with 9 bases between them. The V gene's germline CDR1 is SGDLS and CDR2 YYNGEE. There are 13 residues in the CDR3. PCR employed 60 Vbeta and 13 Jbeta primers. Sequencing was performed with immunoSEQ multiplex PCR; in TCRdb, only in-frame clones are kept and a portion is missing. The sample records approximately 90,000 clones, 75% to 80% being singletons. Findings and limits, study-wide: Some V segments, including TRBV6-2 and TRBV6-3, were excluded as indistinguishable.

This chain joins TRBV9 and TRBJ2-2; D not certain. The sample consisted of PBMCs. The receptor was isolated from a young man in good health and CMV-seronegative. CDR3 in amino acids: CASSGPGSGELFF. CDR3 DNA sequence: TGTGCCAGCAGCGGCCCAGGTTCCGGGGAGCTGTTTTTT.